The present entry profiles one TCR beta chain with its context. The antigen remains unidentified. This record belongs to a study of shared clonotypes between healthy human individuals. On the study more broadly: The people who gave samples were a couple of women and a few men aged 18 to 49. Study-wide results and caveats: Among non-shared clonotypes, generation probabilities were lower than among those shared by all four donors. A few donors had 5% to 6% of their naive CD4 clonotypes in common.

V lost 3 bases and J 0 bases, leaving 2 bases between the germline ends. This CDR3 region has 13 residues. Germline V gene sequence: CDR1 SGHNT, CDR2 YENEEA. This table comes from immunoSEQ multiplex PCR, and its TCRdb copy is limited to in-frame clones, with some not included. This table holds about 380,000 clones, about 96% found once. CD8 memory pooled CD45RO+ cells and CCR7-negative CD45RA+ TemRA cells. Sequenced sample: memory CD8+ T cells sorted from blood. Specified subset: CD45RO+ cells pooled with CCR7-negative TemRA cells. This chain uses TRBV11-3 with TRBJ2-2; D remains ambiguous. The source is a young man in good health. The CDR3 DNA reads TGTGCCAGCAGCTTCGCGAACACCGGGGAGCTGTTTTTT. This sequence encodes CASSFANTGELFF.